The clone carrying this T cell receptor beta chain was counted between two and nine times. Its target is unknown. Using its own MiXCR run on the reads, TCRdb lists one record per CDR3 protein. The data show 55,000 to 70,000 distinct CDR3 sequences, roughly 32% seen once. The entry originates in a study of T cell repertoires in cytomegalovirus infection. Across the whole study: Public TCR beta signatures provided an indication of both CMV infection and a matching HLA type. Study-level results: Cumulated frequencies of public TCR beta families served to identify carriers of CMV plus the relevant HLA. Dominating the ex vivo response were TCR beta clonotypes that were CMV-specific and HLA-C-restricted.

Sequenced input: PBMCs, sequenced either directly or after in vitro stimulation (not recorded which). The sequence came from a human donor in good health (CMV status not recorded). Some clones in this sample may be carry-over from other donors' samples.

As DNA, the CDR3 is TGTGCCAGCAGCTCCGCACGGTACGGCAATCAGCCCCAGCATTTT. Translation gives CASSSARYGNQPQHF. The chain combines TRBV7-9 with TRBJ1-5; unclear D gene. CDR1 and CDR2 from the germline V gene are SEHNR and FQNEAQ (reference sequence). This CDR3 has 15 residues. The V end was cut by 4 bases, the J end by 2 bases, with 12 bases between.